This T cell receptor (beta chain) was identified during a study of blood T cell repertoires in COVID-19. Study background: Some COVID-19 samples were acute and others convalescent; all came from the United States, Italy and Spain.

Some clones are missing from TCRdb's copy, which holds only in-frame ones; the method was immunoSEQ multiplex PCR. The table shows over 200,000 clones, with around 84% occurring only once. One Seattle source followed patients from active infection through their disease course. This sequence was found in a man aged 50-60 years with COVID-19, enrolled during active disease. Sequencing was done on a sample of peripheral blood.

The CDR3 loop reads CASSVGPYGGQFQETQYF. DNA for the CDR3: TGTGCCAGCAGCGTAGGACCATATGGAGGGCAATTCCAAGAGACCCAGTACTTC. The chain carries TRBV9 and TRBJ2-5; a weak D match, TRBD2 (6 bases). This CDR3 spans 18 amino acids. The ends were cut back, 0 bases at V and 1 base at J, with 19 bases in the middle. CDR1 and CDR2 (germline): SGDLS, YYNGEE.